This T cell receptor beta chain emerged from a study of CD8 T cells in Susac syndrome. This CDR3 comprises 12 residues. Germline assignment: CDR1 MDHEN and CDR2 SYDVKM. Trimming took 6 bases from V and 11 from J, leaving 16 bases between them. The RNA, about 0.5 to 1 ug, was put through reverse transcription using random hexamers. TCRdb processed the immunoSEQ multiplex PCR reads anew with MiXCR; each CDR3 protein has one entry. The data show approximately 160,000 distinct CDR3 sequences, around 92% seen once. The sample holds one count of this clonotype. This rearrangement joins TRBV28 to TRBJ1-1; D not certain. The sample comprised CD4+ T cells from PBMCs. This clonotype originated in a human donor in good health. The CDR3 nucleotides read TGTGCCAGCAGCCCTCTCGGATGGCGGGCTTTCTTT. It codes for CASSPLGWRAFF.